The TCR beta chain under discussion was sequenced for a study of cytomegalovirus exposure and HLA in healthy donors. The PCR contained 60 Vbeta and 13 Jbeta primers. Produced via immunoSEQ multiplex PCR; TCRdb's table is partial and in-frame only. The sample includes more than 150,000 clones, roughly 88% of them seen just once. CDR3 length: 15 residues. CDR1 and CDR2 (germline): SNHLY, FYNNEI. This clone was picked up a small number of times. Sample: PBMCs. This clonotype originated in a woman under 30 in good health and CMV-seronegative. J is TRBJ2-5 and V is TRBV2, with 8 positions matching TRBD1. The J call may not be correct, given that the DNA end is closer to TRBJ2-7. The chain's CDR3 is CASSDDRGSSYEQYF. The CDR3 DNA is TGTGCCAGCAGTGACGACAGGGGAAGTTCCTACGAGCAGTACTTC.